Below, 20 T cell receptor beta chains from the same sample are listed, as sequenced in a study of cytomegalovirus exposure and HLA in healthy donors. The study ran its PCR with 60 Vbeta and 13 Jbeta primers. The protocol was immunoSEQ multiplex PCR, while the TCRdb copy is restricted to in-frame clones and leaves out a portion. The data show fewer than 200,000 clones, with over 75% seen just once and 2.4% held by the top ten. The specimen was PBMCs. These receptors were taken from a man aged 55 to 70 in good health and CMV-seronegative.

V usage is TRBV11-2 and J usage is TRBJ2-7; D perhaps matches TRBD1 (6 bases). The germline V and J ends were trimmed by 4 bases and 3 bases, with 16 bases remaining between them. This CDR3 spans 15 amino acids. CDR1 is SGHAT, CDR2 FQNNGV, per germline. CDR3 DNA: TGTGCCAGCAGCTCGGACAGTGGCGGTTACTACGAGCAGTACTTC. Translating gives CASSSDSGGYYEQYF.

The chain couples TRBV28 to TRBJ1-4; 7 nucleotides agree with TRBD1. The V segment lost 5 bases and the J segment 2 bases; nucleotides outside the gene matches: 5. Germline V lookup: CDR1 MDHEN, CDR2 SYDVKM. The CDR3 runs 15 residues. CDR3 sequence reads: CASSVTGVTNEKLFF. The CDR3 DNA reads TGTGCCAGCAGTGTAACAGGGGTTACTAATGAAAAACTGTTTTTT.

For this clone: The junction differs from germline at one of its ends, possibly a read error. This chain joins TRBV7-2 and TRBJ2-1; 9 bases line up with TRBD2. CDR3 size: 15 residues. CDR1 SGHTA and CDR2 FQGNSA come from the germline V gene. Written as DNA, the CDR3 is TGTGCCAGCAGCGTAGCGGGAGACTCCTACAATGAGCAGTTCTTC. Its protein is CASSVAGDSYNEQFF.

The genes are TRBV2 and TRBJ2-3; 12 bases map to TRBD2. CDR1 and CDR2 from the germline V gene are SNHLY and FYNNEI. Trimming cost V 7 bases and J 1 base; bases outside gene matches: 12. The CDR3 is 18 residues long. This CDR3 is CASKLRLAGGDGTDTQYF. In DNA, the CDR3 is TGTGCCAGCAAACTAAGGCTAGCGGGGGGGGACGGCACAGATACGCAGTATTTT.

J is TRBJ2-5 and V is TRBV7-9; TRBD2 agrees at 8 bases. The CDR3 has 15 residues. V lost 2 bases, J lost 5 bases, and 7 bases stayed unmatched. The germline V gene has CDR1 SEHNR and CDR2 FQNEAQ (reference sequence). CDR3 nucleotides: TGTGCCAGCAGCTTAACCGGACTAGCAGGGGAGACCCAGTACTTC. The encoded protein is CASSLTGLAGETQYF.

This chain connects TRBV9 to TRBJ1-2, with D tentatively TRBD1 (6 bases). The germline V gene encodes CDR1 SGDLS and CDR2 YYNGEE. This CDR3 is 18 amino acids long. V lost 0 bases and J 8 bases, leaving 26 bases between the germline ends. The CDR3 DNA is TGTGCCAGCAGCGTAGGACTAAAGCGGGACATCGGAGGAGAGGGCTACACCTTC. Protein sequence: CASSVGLKRDIGGEGYTF.

V gene TRBV2 combines with J gene TRBJ1-1; D is unclear. Trimming cost V 4 bases and J 7 bases, with 13 bases left between them. This CDR3 has 13 amino acids. The germline gives CDR1 SNHLY, CDR2 FYNNEI. The DNA of the CDR3 is TGTGCCAGCAGTGCGGGAGGGAGGGTTGAAGCTTTCTTT. Its protein is CASSAGGRVEAFF. Looking up the rest from reference TRBV2 and TRBJ1-1 gives the full variable domain: EPEVTQTPSHQVTQMGQEVILRCVPISNHLYFYWYRQILGQKVEFLVSFYNNEISEKSEIFDDQFSVERPDGSNFTLKIRSTKLEDSAMYFCASSAGGRVEAFFGQGTRLTVV.

The chain joins TRBV28 to TRBJ2-7; 7 nucleotides agree with TRBD1. V was clipped by 3 bases and J by 0 bases; unmatched bases: 2. Germline-derived CDR1 and CDR2 are MDHEN and SYDVKM. The CDR3 is made up of 14 amino acids. CDR3 sequence (DNA): TGTGCCAGCAGTTTGGGACAGCACTCCTACGAGCAGTACTTC. Encoded protein: CASSLGQHSYEQYF.

The rearrangement joins TRBV30 to TRBJ1-1; D call uncertain. The CDR3 consists of 13 residues. Trimming left V 4 bases short and J 1 base short, with 10 bases between. Looked up from germline, CDR1 is GTSNPN and CDR2 is SVGIG (reference sequence). The CDR3 DNA sequence: TGTGCCTGGATTCGGTTTACGAACACTGAAGCTTTCTTT. Translation gives CAWIRFTNTEAFF.

The chain joins TRBV2 to TRBJ1-2; possible D gene TRBD1, 5 bases. The CDR3 covers 14 residues. Per germline, CDR1 SNHLY and CDR2 FYNNEI. Trimming cost V 8 bases and J 4 bases, with 17 bases left between them. CDR3 loop: CASGEGLRIYGYTF. The CDR3, as DNA: TGTGCCAGCGGGGAGGGACTCAGGATCTATGGCTACACCTTC.

This rearrangement joins TRBV10-3 to TRBJ2-3; tentatively, D is TRBD2 (5 bases). V gave up 7 bases and J gave up 2 bases, with 16 bases separating them. The V gene's germline CDR1 is ENHRY and CDR2 SYGVKD. The CDR3 covers 15 residues. Written as DNA, the CDR3 is TGTGCCATCAACGACCCCGGGATACCCACAGATACGCAGTATTTT. It is translated as CAINDPGIPTDTQYF.

The chain recombines TRBV13 with TRBJ2-1; possible D gene TRBD1, 6 bases. The CDR3 is made up of 15 amino acids. Trimming removed 3 bases from V and 0 bases from J, with 9 bases in between. The germline V gene encodes CDR1 PRHDT and CDR2 FYEKMQ (reference sequence). CDR3 sequence reads: CASSLDRSSYNEQFF. The DNA of the CDR3 is TGTGCCAGCAGCTTGGACAGAAGCTCCTACAATGAGCAGTTCTTC.

This chain uses TRBV28 with TRBJ1-1; 7 bases match TRBD1. J was trimmed by 5 bases and V by 5 bases; bases with no gene match: 11. The CDR3 length is 15 residues. Germline V gene lookup returns CDR1 MDHEN and CDR2 SYDVKM. The CDR3 DNA reads TGTGCCAGCAGTCAAGGGGGCGGGGGGCGAACTGAAGCTTTCTTT. Encoded protein: CASSQGGGGRTEAFF.

The V call is TRBV2, the J call TRBJ1-5; TRBD1 is a possible D gene (5 bases). Trimming removed 9 bases from V and 3 bases from J, with 12 bases in between. This CDR3 contains 13 residues. The germline V gene encodes CDR1 SNHLY and CDR2 FYNNEI. The CDR3 sequence: CASWGGLNQPQHF. The CDR3 DNA reads TGTGCCAGTTGGGGGGGACTCAATCAGCCCCAGCATTTT.

V gene TRBV5-4 combines with J gene TRBJ2-7; TRBD1 matches at 8 bases. V dropped 4 bases and J dropped 2; count of bases not matched to a gene: 5. This CDR3 comprises 14 residues. Per the germline V gene, CDR1 is SGHNT and CDR2 is YYREEE (reference sequence). CDR3 nucleotide sequence: TGTGCCAGCAGCCTCGACAGGGGCACCTACGAGCAGTACTTC. It specifies CASSLDRGTYEQYF.

Here the CDR3 DNA reads TGTGCCAGCAGCCGACCTCCCGGACTAGCGGGAGGGCCTGTGGGTGAGCAGTTCTTC. Translating it yields CASSRPPGLAGGPVGEQFF. The chain is built from TRBV7-9 and TRBJ2-1; TRBD2 agrees at 15 bases. Germline V lookup: CDR1 SEHNR, CDR2 FQNEAQ (reference sequence). CDR3 length equals 19 residues. The V and J ends lost 5 bases and 9 bases, in that order; junction bases with no gene match: 17.

The J gene is TRBJ2-1, the V gene TRBV30; D is possibly TRBD2 (6 bases). Per germline, CDR1 GTSNPN and CDR2 SVGIG (reference sequence). Trimming shortened V by 5 bases and J by 6 bases, and 11 bases separated the two germline ends. The CDR3 covers 12 residues. CDR3 in amino acids: CAWAPSVNEQFF. The CDR3 coding sequence is TGTGCCTGGGCCCCTAGCGTCAATGAGCAGTTCTTC.

The chain joins TRBV27 to TRBJ2-7, with TRBD2 matching 9 bases. CDR3 length equals 17 residues. J gave up 0 bases and V 1 base, and 7 bases lay outside the gene matches. Germline V lookup: CDR1 MNHEY, CDR2 SMNVEV (reference sequence). The CDR3 DNA follows: TGTGCCAGCAGTTTATTAGCTCGTAGCGGGGGCTCCTACGAGCAGTACTTC. It translates to CASSLLARSGGSYEQYF.

This clone has a handful of counts. The chain carries TRBV27 and TRBJ2-7, with TRBD1 identical over 9 bases. J lost 1 base, V lost 6 bases, and 4 bases had no gene match. The CDR3 consists of 14 residues. Germline assignment: CDR1 MNHEY and CDR2 SMNVEV (reference sequence). The CDR3 protein is CASRGTGLSYEQYF. The CDR3 nucleotides are TGTGCCAGCAGGGGGACAGGGCTTTCCTACGAGCAGTACTTC.

The rearrangement uses TRBV25-1 and TRBJ1-2; 11 bases align to TRBD1. The germline V gene has CDR1 MGHDK and CDR2 SYGVNS. This CDR3 comprises 14 residues. With V trimmed by 4 bases and J by 8 bases, 6 bases remained unmatched. CDR3 sequence reads: CASSAPGQGGGYTF. CDR3 nucleotides: TGTGCCAGCAGTGCCCCGGGACAGGGGGGAGGCTACACCTTC.